This T cell receptor (beta chain) was identified during a study of regulatory T cells in long-lasting Graves disease. The sample holds a few counts of this clonotype. The time point denotes: persistent/refractory GD, antithyroid drugs over 5 years with positive TRAb. The TCR library used RNA extracted from PBMCs. HTBI primers from iRepertoire and Arm-PCR of CDR3 regions yielded the TCR beta libraries. TCRdb ran MiXCR on the multiplex PCR reads and lists one entry per CDR3 protein. This table holds 310,000 or so distinct CDR3 sequences, roughly a fifth found once. The CDR3 contains 16 residues. Germline CDR1 reads SQVTM; CDR2 reads ANQGSEA.

Sequencing used peripheral blood mononuclear cells (PBMCs), obtained when the disease was refractory, from a patient treated with antithyroid drugs. This TCR derives from a female donor with Graves disease. The rearrangement joins TRBV29-1 to TRBJ1-5, with TRBD1 matching over 7 bases. The CDR3 is CRTPGEGARVNQPQHF. CDR3 nucleotides: TGCAGGACACCAGGCGAGGGGGCGCGAGTAAATCAGCCCCAGCATTTT. Full variable domain (outside the CDR3, taken from reference TRBV29-1 and TRBJ1-5): SAVISQKPSRDICQRGTSLTIQCQVDSQVTMMFWYRQQPGQSLTLIATANQGSEATYESGFVIDKFPISRPNLTFSTLTVSNMSPEDSSIYLCRTPGEGARVNQPQHFGDGTRLSIL.